The 22 T cell receptor beta chains listed next were all sequenced from one sample in a study of blood T cell repertoires in COVID-19 (dated by TCRdb to between 2020 and 2021). The method was the immunoSEQ multiplex PCR assay. Not all clones reach the TCRdb copy of this immuneACCESS table, which keeps in-frame sequences only. Checked studies attribute under half of the gap to unresolved V genes and leave the rest unexplained. The sample contains about 320,000 clones, 85% of them found a single time. Of the sample, 6% to 9% is held by the ten largest clones. The specimen sequenced was peripheral blood. All receptors derive from a human donor in a cohort sampled during active COVID-19.

The chain joins TRBV24-1 to TRBJ2-2, with D possibly TRBD1 on 6 matching bases. This CDR3 comprises 16 residues. Germline V gene sequence: CDR1 KGHDR, CDR2 SFDVKD. Deletions cut 3 bases from V and 4 bases from J, with 14 bases between. CDR3 loop: CATSDRYRAPTGELFF. The DNA for the CDR3 is TGTGCCACCAGTGATCGGTACAGGGCGCCCACCGGGGAGCTGTTTTTT.

The V gene is TRBV19, the J gene TRBJ1-2, with D perhaps TRBD1 (5 bases). Germline assignment: CDR1 LNHDA and CDR2 SQIVND (reference sequence). The CDR3 is made up of 19 amino acids. Trimming stripped 3 bases from V and 4 bases from J, with 27 bases between. Here the CDR3 reads CASSISPPGGTRWAYGYTF. In nucleotides, the CDR3 is TGTGCCAGTAGTATTTCCCCCCCCGGGGGGACCCGATGGGCCTATGGCTACACCTTC.

This chain links TRBV6-6 with TRBJ2-1, with 9 bases that match TRBD2. The germline CDR1 and CDR2 sequences are MNHNY and SVGAGI (reference sequence). V dropped 6 bases and J dropped 5; count of bases not matched to a gene: 5. The CDR3 length is 14 residues. CDR3 region: CASSQGLANNEQFF. CDR3 sequence (DNA): TGTGCCAGCAGCCAGGGACTAGCCAACAATGAGCAGTTCTTC.

This rearrangement joins TRBV7-9 to TRBJ2-3; 8 bases align to TRBD1. V lost 5 bases and J lost 2; bases outside the gene matches: 3. The CDR3 runs 14 residues. Per the germline V gene, CDR1 is SEHNR and CDR2 is FQNEAQ (reference sequence). The CDR3 is CASSRQGLTDTQYF. The CDR3 DNA reads TGTGCCAGCAGCCGACAGGGGCTCACAGATACGCAGTATTTT.

CDR3 residues: CASSNPGTVNEQFF. For the CDR3, the DNA is TGTGCCAGTAGTAATCCCGGGACAGTTAATGAGCAGTTCTTC. The chain links TRBV19 to TRBJ2-1; 7 bases are a match to TRBD1. The CDR3 is 14 residues long. Per the germline V gene, CDR1 is LNHDA and CDR2 is SQIVND (reference sequence). V shed 4 bases, J shed 7 bases, and the junction held 7 bases outside the gene matches.

This clone turned up a few times. The chain recombines TRBV6-6 with TRBJ1-5, with 9 bases identical to TRBD1. This CDR3 region has 16 residues. J gave up 7 bases and V 4 bases, and 11 bases lay outside the gene matches. Per the germline V gene, CDR1 is MNHNY and CDR2 is SVGAGI (reference sequence). The CDR3 DNA sequence: TGTGCCAGCAGTTCGGGCCCGGACAGGGGACGCCAGCCCCAGCATTTT. Protein product: CASSSGPDRGRQPQHF.

The gene calls are TRBV18 and TRBJ1-5, with TRBD1 matching over 9 bases. Germline CDR1 is KGHSH and CDR2 is LQKENI. Trimming at V came to 6 bases and at J to 2 bases, leaving 5 bases not matched to a gene. This CDR3 has 15 amino acids. Here the CDR3 reads CASSRTGERNQPQHF. CDR3 coding DNA: TGTGCCAGCTCCCGGACAGGGGAGCGCAATCAGCCCCAGCATTTT.

The chain uses TRBV5-8 and TRBJ1-6, with a possible D match to TRBD1 (5 bases). This CDR3 region has 15 residues. Trimming removed 0 bases at V and 7 bases at J, with 11 bases between. The germline gives CDR1 SGHTS, CDR2 YDEGEE. For the CDR3, the DNA is TGTGCCAGCAGCTTGGTCCTTGGGGGGAATTCACCCCTCCACTTT. Protein: CASSLVLGGNSPLHF.

The CDR3 sequence is CASSHTYAGDSPLHF. The CDR3 nucleotides are TGTGCCAGCAGCCATACATACGCCGGGGATTCACCCCTCCACTTT. The rearrangement links TRBV7-9 to TRBJ1-6, with D uncertain. Germline assignment: CDR1 SEHNR and CDR2 FQNEAQ (reference sequence). V lost 5 bases and J lost 8, with 16 bases in between. The CDR3 loop spans 15 amino acids.

The chain is built from TRBV6-5 and TRBJ2-5; 9 bases are shared with TRBD1. V gave up 7 bases and J gave up 5 bases; unmatched junction bases: 8. The CDR3 spans 14 residues. In germline, CDR1 is MNHEY, CDR2 SVGAGI. The CDR3 region has the DNA TGTGCCAGCAACCCACAGGGGGCGCGGGAGACCCAGTACTTC. It encodes CASNPQGARETQYF.

The chain is built from TRBV5-1 and TRBJ2-1, with 9 bases matching TRBD2. The V segment lost 0 bases and the J segment 7 bases; nucleotides outside the gene matches: 5. The CDR3 is 15 amino acids. Germline values: CDR1 SGHRS, CDR2 YFSETQ. CDR3 nucleotides: TGCGCCAGCAGCTTGGCTAGCGGGATAGGTAATGAGCAGTTCTTC. This sequence encodes CASSLASGIGNEQFF.

The V call is TRBV7-3, the J call TRBJ1-4; 8 nucleotides agree with TRBD1. Germline CDR1 and CDR2: SGHTA and FQGTGA. The trim removed 5 bases at V and 7 bases at J, leaving 9 bases unmatched. The CDR3 consists of 15 residues. The CDR3 DNA reads as TGTGCCAGCAGCAAATACAGGGGGATGGGTGAAAAACTGTTTTTT. It is translated as CASSKYRGMGEKLFF.

The rearrangement uses TRBV19 and TRBJ2-2, with TRBD2 matching over 7 bases. Germline V CDR1 and CDR2: LNHDA, SQIVND (reference sequence). The length of the CDR3 is 16 residues. After removal of 3 bases from V and 1 base from J, the junction contained 5 bases not matched to a gene. CDR3: CASSIRGGGNTGELFF. The CDR3 DNA follows: TGTGCCAGTAGTATCCGGGGCGGGGGGAACACCGGGGAGCTGTTTTTT.

This clone was seen just once. V is TRBV6-5 and J is TRBJ2-7; the D gene is possibly TRBD2 (5 bases). CDR3 length equals 15 residues. CDR1 is MNHEY and CDR2 is SVGAGI in the germline V gene. V gave up 0 bases and J gave up 3 bases, with 12 bases separating them. CDR3 loop: CASSYSSGIVYEQYF. DNA for the CDR3: TGTGCCAGCAGTTACTCGTCGGGGATAGTCTACGAGCAGTACTTC.

This clone turned up a few times. Other DNA sequences of this sample code for an identical CDR3. The V and J genes are TRBV5-1 and TRBJ1-1; maybe TRBD1 (6 bases). Trimming pared 4 bases from V and 0 bases from J, leaving 10 bases between. Germline V gene lookup returns CDR1 SGHRS and CDR2 YFSETQ. This CDR3 is 14 amino acids long. The CDR3 region has the DNA TGCGCCAGCAGCCAGACAGGCATGAACACTGAAGCTTTCTTT. Amino acids: CASSQTGMNTEAFF.

The V gene is TRBV6-5, the J gene TRBJ2-3, with 12 bases that match TRBD2. Germline V gene lookup returns CDR1 MNHEY and CDR2 SVGAGI. The V and J ends lost 3 bases and 6 bases, in that order; junction bases with no gene match: 7. This CDR3 is 16 amino acids long. The CDR3: CASSYRLAGVNDTQYF. CDR3 DNA sequence: TGTGCCAGCAGTTATCGACTAGCGGGGGTTAACGATACGCAGTATTTT.

The V call is TRBV9, the J call TRBJ1-1; the D gene is possibly TRBD1 (5 bases). The CDR3 totals 13 residues. V lost 3 bases and J 0 bases, leaving 6 bases between the germline ends. Germline V lookup: CDR1 SGDLS, CDR2 YYNGEE. This chain's CDR3 is CASSGQLNTEAFF. The CDR3, as DNA: TGTGCCAGCAGCGGACAGTTGAACACTGAAGCTTTCTTT. The variable domain in full, completed from reference TRBV9 and TRBJ1-1, reads DSGVTQTPKHLITATGQRVTLRCSPRSGDLSVYWYQQSLDQGLQFLIQYYNGEERAKGNILERFSAQQFPDLHSELNLSSLELGDSALYFCASSGQLNTEAFFGQGTRLTVV.

This clone has a single count. The chain carries TRBV9 and TRBJ1-2, with D hard to call. Germline-derived CDR1 and CDR2 are SGDLS and YYNGEE. The CDR3 is 13 residues long. V lost 0 bases and J 4 bases, leaving 7 bases between the germline ends. The CDR3 reads CASSVGGFYGYTF. For the CDR3, the DNA is TGTGCCAGCAGCGTAGGAGGGTTCTATGGCTACACCTTC. The complete variable domain, with remaining parts taken from reference TRBV9 and TRBJ1-2, reads DSGVTQTPKHLITATGQRVTLRCSPRSGDLSVYWYQQSLDQGLQFLIQYYNGEERAKGNILERFSAQQFPDLHSELNLSSLELGDSALYFCASSVGGFYGYTFGSGTRLTVV.

The chain is built from TRBV10-3 and TRBJ2-2, with D unclear. The CDR3 loop spans 12 amino acids. Germline CDR1 ENHRY, CDR2 SYGVKD. The V end lost 8 bases, the J end lost 9 bases, and 13 bases lay between the germline ends. This CDR3 is CAIGGDRRELFF. The CDR3 DNA reads as TGTGCCATCGGCGGCGATAGGAGGGAGCTGTTTTTT.

This rearrangement joins TRBV20-1 to TRBJ1-5; weak D call: TRBD1 (5 bases). V was trimmed by 3 bases and J by 6 bases, leaving 12 bases between them. Germline CDR1 and CDR2: DFQATT and SNEGSKA (reference sequence). This CDR3 spans 13 amino acids. The DNA of the CDR3 is TGCAGTGCTAGTACGCAGGGCGGTCAGCCCCAGCATTTT. Translating gives CSASTQGGQPQHF.

The CDR3 is CASSDPSGAHNEQFF. The CDR3 nucleotides are TGCGCCAGCAGTGACCCTAGCGGGGCACACAATGAGCAGTTCTTC. The gene calls are TRBV10-1 and TRBJ2-1; 9 bases are shared with TRBD2. V lost 3 bases to trimming and J lost 5 bases; unmatched junction nucleotides: 5. Germline CDR1 reads WNHNN; CDR2 reads SYGVQD (reference sequence). The CDR3 length is 15 residues.

The V gene is TRBV27, the J gene TRBJ2-1, with 8 bases fitting TRBD2. V lost 5 bases, J lost 7 bases, and 10 bases stayed unmatched. The CDR3 has 15 residues. Germline CDR1 reads MNHEY; CDR2 reads SMNVEV (reference sequence). The CDR3 DNA sequence: TGTGCCAGCAGTCGCCCCTGGACTAGCTGGAATGAGCAGTTCTTC. It yields the protein CASSRPWTSWNEQFF.